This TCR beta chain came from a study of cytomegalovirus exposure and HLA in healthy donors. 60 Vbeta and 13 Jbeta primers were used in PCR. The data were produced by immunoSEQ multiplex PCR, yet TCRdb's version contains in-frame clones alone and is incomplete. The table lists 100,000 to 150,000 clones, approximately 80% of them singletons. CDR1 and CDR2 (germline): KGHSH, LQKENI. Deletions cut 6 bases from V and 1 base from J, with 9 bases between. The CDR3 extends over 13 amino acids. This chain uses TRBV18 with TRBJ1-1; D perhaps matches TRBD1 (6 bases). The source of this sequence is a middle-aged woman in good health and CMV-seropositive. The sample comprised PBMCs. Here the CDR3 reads CASSLDRNTEAFF. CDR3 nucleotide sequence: TGTGCCAGCTCCCTGGACAGGAACACTGAAGCTTTCTTT.